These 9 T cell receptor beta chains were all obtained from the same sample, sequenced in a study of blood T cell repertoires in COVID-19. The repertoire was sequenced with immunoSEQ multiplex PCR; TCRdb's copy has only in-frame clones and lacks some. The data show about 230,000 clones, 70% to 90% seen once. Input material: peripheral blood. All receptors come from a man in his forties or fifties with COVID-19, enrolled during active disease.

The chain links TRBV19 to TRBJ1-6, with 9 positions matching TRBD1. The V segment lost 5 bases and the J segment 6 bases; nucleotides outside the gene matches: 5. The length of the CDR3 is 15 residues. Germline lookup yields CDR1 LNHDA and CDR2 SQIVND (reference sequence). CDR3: CASSSGTGSNSPLHF. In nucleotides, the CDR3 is TGTGCCAGTAGTTCCGGGACAGGGTCTAATTCACCCCTCCACTTT. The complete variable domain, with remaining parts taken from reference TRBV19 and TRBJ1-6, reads DGGITQSPKYLFRKEGQNVTLSCEQNLNHDAMYWYRQDPGQGLRLIYYSQIVNDFQKGDIAEGYSVSREKKESFPLTVTSAQKNPTAFYLCASSSGTGSNSPLHFGNGTRLTVT.

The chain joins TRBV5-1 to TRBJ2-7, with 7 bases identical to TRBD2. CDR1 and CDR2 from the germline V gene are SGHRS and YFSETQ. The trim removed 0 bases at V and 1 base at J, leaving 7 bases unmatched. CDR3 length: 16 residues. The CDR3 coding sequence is TGCGCCAGCAGCTTGGCCGGGACTACCGCGTCCTACGAGCAGTACTTC. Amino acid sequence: CASSLAGTTASYEQYF.

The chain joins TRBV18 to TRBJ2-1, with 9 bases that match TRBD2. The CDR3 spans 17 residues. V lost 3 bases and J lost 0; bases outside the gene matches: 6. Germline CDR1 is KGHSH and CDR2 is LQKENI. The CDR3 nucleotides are TGTGCCAGCTCACCGAGGACTAGCGCAGACTCCTACAATGAGCAGTTCTTC. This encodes CASSPRTSADSYNEQFF.

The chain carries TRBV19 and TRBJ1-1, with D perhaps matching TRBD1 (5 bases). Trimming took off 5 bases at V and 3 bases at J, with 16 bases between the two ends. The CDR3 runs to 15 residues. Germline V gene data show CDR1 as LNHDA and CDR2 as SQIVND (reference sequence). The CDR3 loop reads CASSQGLRWDTEAFF. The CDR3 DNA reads TGTGCCAGTAGTCAGGGCCTCAGGTGGGACACTGAAGCTTTCTTT.

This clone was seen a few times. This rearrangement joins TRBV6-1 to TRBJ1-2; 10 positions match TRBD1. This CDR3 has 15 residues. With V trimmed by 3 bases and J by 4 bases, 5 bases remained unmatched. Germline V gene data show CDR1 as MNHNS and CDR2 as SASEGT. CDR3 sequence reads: CASSEPGQGLYGYTF. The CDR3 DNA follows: TGTGCCAGCAGTGAGCCGGGACAGGGGCTCTATGGCTACACCTTC.

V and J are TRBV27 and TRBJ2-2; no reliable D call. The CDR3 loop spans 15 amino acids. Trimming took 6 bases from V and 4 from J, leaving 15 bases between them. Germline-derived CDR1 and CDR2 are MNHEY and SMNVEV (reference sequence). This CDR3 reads CASSQTRFATGELFF. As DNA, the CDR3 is TGTGCCAGCAGCCAGACAAGGTTTGCCACCGGGGAGCTGTTTTTT.

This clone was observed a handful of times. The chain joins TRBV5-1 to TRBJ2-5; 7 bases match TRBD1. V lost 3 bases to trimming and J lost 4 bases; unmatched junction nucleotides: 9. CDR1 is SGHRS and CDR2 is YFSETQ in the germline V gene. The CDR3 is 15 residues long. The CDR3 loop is CASSSNTGVRETQYF. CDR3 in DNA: TGCGCCAGCAGCTCAAACACAGGGGTTCGAGAGACCCAGTACTTC.

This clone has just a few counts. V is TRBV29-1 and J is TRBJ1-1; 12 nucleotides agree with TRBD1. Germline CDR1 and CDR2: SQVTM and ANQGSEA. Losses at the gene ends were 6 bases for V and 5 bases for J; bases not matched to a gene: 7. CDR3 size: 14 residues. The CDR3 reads CSVGTGGWGTEAFF. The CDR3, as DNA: TGCAGCGTCGGGACAGGGGGCTGGGGGACTGAAGCTTTCTTT.

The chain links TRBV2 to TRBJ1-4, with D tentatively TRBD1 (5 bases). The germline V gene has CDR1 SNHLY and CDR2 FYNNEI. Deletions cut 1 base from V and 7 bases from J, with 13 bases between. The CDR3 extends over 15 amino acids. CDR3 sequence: CASSEDQGWGEKLFF. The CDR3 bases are TGTGCCAGCAGTGAAGATCAGGGTTGGGGTGAAAAACTGTTTTTT.